These T cell receptor beta chains were read from a single sample in a study of CD8 T cells in ankylosing spondylitis. TCRdb independently ran MiXCR on the 5' RACE reads; one entry per CDR3 protein. This sample yields about 130,000 distinct CDR3 sequences, of which 17% are seen a single time; 30% to 35% belongs to the top ten. Sequencing was done on a sample of blood, either unsorted or a sorted T cell fraction (not recorded which). Every receptor here comes from a male donor with ankylosing spondylitis. CDR3s include the opening cysteine and the closing phenylalanine or tryptophan. Each record gives: CDR3 length, V gene, J gene, D gene, clone size, CDR3 protein, CDR3 DNA. The D gene is left open where the match is weak. Rows give clone size only sometimes, using once, few, many, or a class for an expanded clone.

CDR3 length: 14; V gene: TRBV24-1; J gene: TRBJ1-5; D gene: -; clone size: few; CDR3 protein: CATSNGGYNQPQHF; CDR3 DNA: TGTGCCACCTCGAACGGGGGATACAATCAGCCCCAGCATTTT
CDR3 length: 14; V gene: TRBV7-9; J gene: TRBJ2-7; D gene: TRBD1; clone size: -; CDR3 protein: CASSPGTGPYEQYF; CDR3 DNA: TGTGCCAGCAGCCCCGGGACAGGGCCCTACGAGCAGTACTTC
CDR3 length: 16; V gene: TRBV2; J gene: TRBJ2-1; D gene: -; clone size: -; CDR3 protein: CASSEALRGTYNEQFF; CDR3 DNA: TGTGCCAGCAGTGAAGCATTGCGCGGTACCTACAATGAGCAGTTCTTC
CDR3 length: 13; V gene: TRBV20-1; J gene: TRBJ1-1; D gene: TRBD1; clone size: few; CDR3 protein: CSARDRGETEAFF; CDR3 DNA: TGCAGTGCTAGGGACAGGGGGGAGACTGAAGCTTTCTTT
CDR3 length: 16; V gene: TRBV4-1; J gene: TRBJ2-7; D gene: -; clone size: few; CDR3 protein: CASSQEAAGGTYEQYF; CDR3 DNA: TGCGCCAGCAGCCAAGAGGCAGCGGGTGGGACCTACGAGCAGTACTTC
CDR3 length: 15; V gene: TRBV27; J gene: TRBJ2-1; D gene: TRBD2; clone size: few; CDR3 protein: CASSPTSGTYNEQFF; CDR3 DNA: TGTGCCAGCAGTCCGACTAGCGGGACCTACAATGAGCAGTTCTTC
CDR3 length: 15; V gene: TRBV27; J gene: TRBJ2-1; D gene: TRBD2; clone size: -; CDR3 protein: CASSLMLAGMDEQFF; CDR3 DNA: TGTGCCAGCAGTTTGATGCTAGCGGGAATGGATGAGCAGTTCTTC
CDR3 length: 13; V gene: TRBV4-1; J gene: TRBJ2-3; D gene: TRBD2; clone size: -; CDR3 protein: CASASGITDTQYF; CDR3 DNA: TGCGCCAGCGCTAGCGGAATCACAGATACGCAGTATTTT
CDR3 length: 15; V gene: TRBV10-3; J gene: TRBJ1-1; D gene: TRBD1; clone size: -; CDR3 protein: CAIRLIDRGETEAFF; CDR3 DNA: TGTGCCATCAGATTGATTGACAGGGGTGAGACTGAAGCTTTCTTT
CDR3 length: 17; V gene: TRBV27; J gene: TRBJ1-6; D gene: -; clone size: -; CDR3 protein: CASSGVLAFSYNSPLHF; CDR3 DNA: TGTGCCAGCAGTGGGGTTTTGGCTTTTTCCTATAATTCACCCCTCCACTTT
CDR3 length: 15; V gene: TRBV20-1; J gene: TRBJ2-6; D gene: -; clone size: -; CDR3 protein: CSARPPYSGANVLTF; CDR3 DNA: TGCAGTGCTAGACCCCCCTACTCTGGGGCCAACGTCCTGACTTTC
CDR3 length: 14; V gene: TRBV4-2; J gene: TRBJ2-3; D gene: -; clone size: -; CDR3 protein: CASSQDRGVDTQYF; CDR3 DNA: TGTGCCAGCAGCCAAGACCGCGGGGTGGATACGCAGTATTTT
CDR3 length: 14; V gene: TRBV7-9; J gene: TRBJ2-1; D gene: -; clone size: -; CDR3 protein: CASSPPLRVGEQFF; CDR3 DNA: TGTGCCAGCAGCCCCCCTCTGCGGGTAGGTGAGCAGTTCTTC
CDR3 length: 15; V gene: TRBV9; J gene: TRBJ2-1; D gene: -; clone size: few; CDR3 protein: CASSDMRGRPHEQFF; CDR3 DNA: TGTGCCAGCAGCGACATGAGGGGGAGACCTCATGAGCAGTTCTTC
CDR3 length: 15; V gene: TRBV4-2; J gene: TRBJ2-1; D gene: TRBD2; clone size: few; CDR3 protein: CASSHTGTSNNEQFF; CDR3 DNA: TGTGCCAGCAGCCATACCGGGACTAGTAACAATGAGCAGTTCTTC
CDR3 length: 15; V gene: TRBV7-8; J gene: TRBJ2-1; D gene: TRBD2; clone size: few; CDR3 protein: CASSLQPGGVPEQFF; CDR3 DNA: TGTGCCAGCAGCTTGCAACCGGGAGGGGTACCTGAGCAGTTCTTC
CDR3 length: 12; V gene: TRBV9; J gene: TRBJ2-2; D gene: -; clone size: -; CDR3 protein: CATDEGTGELFF; CDR3 DNA: TGTGCCACGGATGAGGGGACCGGGGAGCTGTTTTTT
CDR3 length: 16; V gene: TRBV6-5; J gene: TRBJ1-1; D gene: -; clone size: -; CDR3 protein: CASSYSGQPMNTEAFF; CDR3 DNA: TGTGCCAGCAGTTACAGTGGTCAGCCCATGAACACTGAAGCTTTCTTT
CDR3 length: 20; V gene: TRBV4-3; J gene: TRBJ2-7; D gene: -; clone size: many; CDR3 protein: CASSQDTMAVVGGLRGEQYF; CDR3 DNA: TGCGCCAGCAGCCAAGATACTATGGCGGTGGTAGGAGGCCTTCGGGGGGAGCAGTACTTC
CDR3 length: 13; V gene: TRBV20-1; J gene: TRBJ2-3; D gene: TRBD2; clone size: -; CDR3 protein: CSAPSGRADTQYF; CDR3 DNA: TGCAGTGCCCCTAGCGGGAGGGCCGATACGCAGTATTTT
CDR3 length: 14; V gene: TRBV12-3/TRBV12-4; J gene: TRBJ2-7; D gene: -; clone size: -; CDR3 protein: CASSLAIGAYEQYF; CDR3 DNA: TGTGCCAGCAGTTTAGCGATAGGGGCCTACGAGCAGTACTTC
CDR3 length: 15; V gene: TRBV12-3/TRBV12-4; J gene: TRBJ2-1; D gene: TRBD2; clone size: many; CDR3 protein: CASSLGGISYNEQFF; CDR3 DNA: TGTGCCAGCAGTTTGGGAGGGATTTCCTACAATGAGCAGTTCTTC
CDR3 length: 15; V gene: TRBV18; J gene: TRBJ2-1; D gene: TRBD1; clone size: few; CDR3 protein: CASSIPGQARHEQFF; CDR3 DNA: TGTGCCAGCTCAATTCCGGGACAGGCCCGGCATGAGCAGTTCTTC
CDR3 length: 16; V gene: TRBV5-1; J gene: TRBJ2-7; D gene: -; clone size: -; CDR3 protein: CASSLVGRVSSYEQYF; CDR3 DNA: TGCGCCAGCAGCTTGGTAGGCAGGGTGAGCTCCTACGAGCAGTACTTC
CDR3 length: 14; V gene: TRBV10-3; J gene: TRBJ2-7; D gene: -; clone size: few; CDR3 protein: CAISDRDLGREQYF; CDR3 DNA: TGTGCCATCAGTGATCGTGACCTTGGACGCGAGCAGTACTTC
CDR3 length: 14; V gene: TRBV2; J gene: TRBJ2-7; D gene: -; clone size: -; CDR3 protein: CASSDQGGIYEQYF; CDR3 DNA: TGTGCCAGCAGTGATCAGGGGGGAATCTACGAGCAGTACTTC
CDR3 length: 15; V gene: TRBV5-1; J gene: TRBJ2-7; D gene: -; clone size: many; CDR3 protein: CASSLEEGFSYEQYF; CDR3 DNA: TGCGCCAGCAGCTTGGAGGAGGGGTTCAGCTACGAGCAGTACTTC
CDR3 length: 16; V gene: TRBV7-8; J gene: TRBJ2-3; D gene: -; clone size: few; CDR3 protein: CASSYPSHGSTDTQYF; CDR3 DNA: TGTGCCAGCAGCTACCCCAGTCACGGAAGCACAGATACGCAGTATTTT
CDR3 length: 15; V gene: TRBV29-1; J gene: TRBJ2-1; D gene: TRBD2; clone size: -; CDR3 protein: CSVGGWTSLTYEQFF; CDR3 DNA: TGCAGCGTCGGGGGTTGGACTAGCTTAACCTATGAGCAGTTCTTC
CDR3 length: 14; V gene: TRBV29-1; J gene: TRBJ2-7; D gene: -; clone size: few; CDR3 protein: CSVEGWGGAYEQYF; CDR3 DNA: TGCAGCGTTGAGGGGTGGGGTGGAGCCTACGAGCAGTACTTC
CDR3 length: 14; V gene: TRBV7-9; J gene: TRBJ2-7; D gene: -; clone size: few; CDR3 protein: CASSPFEGSYEQYF; CDR3 DNA: TGTGCCAGCAGCCCTTTTGAGGGCTCCTACGAGCAGTACTTC
CDR3 length: 19; V gene: TRBV4-1; J gene: TRBJ2-2; D gene: TRBD1; clone size: few; CDR3 protein: CASSQDGVRGQGNTGELFF; CDR3 DNA: TGCGCCAGCAGCCAAGATGGGGTGAGGGGACAGGGGAACACCGGGGAGCTGTTTTTT
CDR3 length: 12; V gene: TRBV27; J gene: TRBJ2-5; D gene: -; clone size: few; CDR3 protein: CASGRFQETQYF; CDR3 DNA: TGTGCCAGCGGGAGGTTCCAAGAGACCCAGTACTTC
CDR3 length: 13; V gene: TRBV20-1; J gene: TRBJ2-5; D gene: -; clone size: few; CDR3 protein: CSASRAREETQYF; CDR3 DNA: TGCAGTGCCAGCAGGGCCAGGGAAGAGACCCAGTACTTC
CDR3 length: 14; V gene: TRBV12-3/TRBV12-4; J gene: TRBJ2-7; D gene: -; clone size: few; CDR3 protein: CASSTTDSSYEQYF; CDR3 DNA: TGTGCCAGCAGTACGACTGATAGCTCCTACGAGCAGTACTTC
CDR3 length: 13; V gene: TRBV15; J gene: TRBJ2-7; D gene: -; clone size: -; CDR3 protein: CATSRAVQWEQYF; CDR3 DNA: TGTGCCACCAGCAGGGCGGTCCAGTGGGAGCAGTACTTC
CDR3 length: 17; V gene: TRBV13; J gene: TRBJ2-3; D gene: TRBD2; clone size: -; CDR3 protein: CASKLRVSGRAADTQYF; CDR3 DNA: TGTGCCAGCAAACTCAGAGTAAGCGGGAGGGCGGCAGATACGCAGTATTTT
CDR3 length: 14; V gene: TRBV27; J gene: TRBJ2-2; D gene: -; clone size: many; CDR3 protein: CASSLGQNTGELFF; CDR3 DNA: TGTGCCAGCAGTTTAGGCCAGAACACCGGGGAGCTGTTTTTT
CDR3 length: 15; V gene: TRBV9; J gene: TRBJ2-7; D gene: TRBD2; clone size: few; CDR3 protein: CASSVGASGSYEQYF; CDR3 DNA: TGTGCCAGCAGCGTAGGAGCTAGCGGCTCCTACGAGCAGTACTTC
CDR3 length: 16; V gene: TRBV15; J gene: TRBJ2-1; D gene: TRBD2; clone size: -; CDR3 protein: CATTPHGGGSYNEQFF; CDR3 DNA: TGTGCCACCACCCCCCACGGGGGAGGGTCCTACAATGAGCAGTTCTTC
CDR3 length: 20; V gene: TRBV6-2/TRBV6-3; J gene: TRBJ2-2; D gene: TRBD2; clone size: -; CDR3 protein: CASSPLGFEVLAGDTGELFF; CDR3 DNA: TGTGCCAGCAGTCCCCTCGGTTTTGAGGTGCTAGCGGGTGACACCGGGGAGCTGTTTTTT
CDR3 length: 14; V gene: TRBV4-1; J gene: TRBJ2-1; D gene: -; clone size: -; CDR3 protein: CASSPPGPSNEQFF; CDR3 DNA: TGCGCCAGCAGCCCGCCGGGACCGAGTAATGAGCAGTTCTTC
CDR3 length: 16; V gene: TRBV7-6; J gene: TRBJ2-3; D gene: TRBD1; clone size: -; CDR3 protein: CASSLATAGGTDTQYF; CDR3 DNA: TGTGCCAGCAGCTTAGCGACGGCAGGGGGTACAGATACGCAGTATTTT
CDR3 length: 13; V gene: TRBV12-3/TRBV12-4; J gene: TRBJ1-1; D gene: -; clone size: -; CDR3 protein: CASTIPLNTEAFF; CDR3 DNA: TGTGCCAGCACCATACCGTTGAACACTGAAGCTTTCTTT
CDR3 length: 13; V gene: TRBV29-1; J gene: TRBJ2-7; D gene: -; clone size: -; CDR3 protein: CSVAGHVSYEQYF; CDR3 DNA: TGCAGCGTTGCGGGACATGTCTCCTACGAGCAGTACTTC
CDR3 length: 15; V gene: TRBV20-1; J gene: TRBJ2-2; D gene: -; clone size: -; CDR3 protein: CSARDYGVNTGELFF; CDR3 DNA: TGCAGTGCTAGAGATTATGGCGTGAACACCGGGGAGCTGTTTTTT
CDR3 length: 15; V gene: TRBV6-5; J gene: TRBJ2-7; D gene: -; clone size: -; CDR3 protein: CASSYKRVRIYEQYF; CDR3 DNA: TGTGCCAGCAGTTACAAGCGGGTCCGGATTTACGAGCAGTACTTC
CDR3 length: 14; V gene: TRBV20-1; J gene: TRBJ2-1; D gene: -; clone size: few; CDR3 protein: CSAHDTSSYNEQFF; CDR3 DNA: TGCAGTGCTCATGACACGAGCTCCTACAATGAGCAGTTCTTC
CDR3 length: 12; V gene: TRBV2; J gene: TRBJ1-5; D gene: -; clone size: few; CDR3 protein: CASKGNNQPQHF; CDR3 DNA: TGTGCCAGCAAAGGTAACAATCAGCCCCAGCATTTT
CDR3 length: 13; V gene: TRBV4-3; J gene: TRBJ2-1; D gene: -; clone size: many; CDR3 protein: CASSQRKYNEQFF; CDR3 DNA: TGCGCCAGCAGCCAACGTAAATACAATGAGCAGTTCTTC
CDR3 length: 14; V gene: TRBV6-4; J gene: TRBJ2-3; D gene: -; clone size: many; CDR3 protein: CASSDNRDTDTQYF; CDR3 DNA: TGTGCCAGCAGTGACAACAGGGACACAGATACGCAGTATTTT
CDR3 length: 12; V gene: TRBV6-5; J gene: TRBJ1-2; D gene: -; clone size: few; CDR3 protein: CASSSGAWGYTF; CDR3 DNA: TGTGCCAGCAGTTCAGGGGCGTGGGGCTACACCTTC
CDR3 length: 14; V gene: TRBV5-1; J gene: TRBJ2-7; D gene: -; clone size: -; CDR3 protein: CASSPQEFTYEQYF; CDR3 DNA: TGCGCCAGCAGCCCCCAGGAGTTCACCTACGAGCAGTACTTC
CDR3 length: 14; V gene: TRBV5-1; J gene: TRBJ2-7; D gene: -; clone size: -; CDR3 protein: CASSLARSSYEQYF; CDR3 DNA: TGCGCCAGCAGCTTGGCCAGGAGCTCCTACGAGCAGTACTTC
CDR3 length: 15; V gene: TRBV3-1; J gene: TRBJ2-7; D gene: TRBD1; clone size: -; CDR3 protein: CASSHPDRDPYEQYF; CDR3 DNA: TGTGCCAGCAGCCATCCGGACAGGGATCCCTACGAGCAGTACTTC
CDR3 length: 16; V gene: TRBV2; J gene: TRBJ2-5; D gene: TRBD2; clone size: -; CDR3 protein: CASSELAEAARETQYF; CDR3 DNA: TGTGCCAGCAGTGAACTAGCGGAAGCGGCTCGGGAGACCCAGTACTTC
CDR3 length: 16; V gene: TRBV6-1; J gene: TRBJ2-1; D gene: -; clone size: -; CDR3 protein: CASSETLGSSYNEQFF; CDR3 DNA: TGTGCCAGCAGTGAAACTTTGGGTAGCTCCTACAATGAGCAGTTCTTC
CDR3 length: 16; V gene: TRBV4-1; J gene: TRBJ1-2; D gene: -; clone size: few; CDR3 protein: CASSQDRGGTNYGYTF; CDR3 DNA: TGCGCCAGCAGCCAAGATCGGGGGGGTACTAACTATGGCTACACCTTC
CDR3 length: 18; V gene: TRBV4-3; J gene: TRBJ2-7; D gene: -; clone size: many; CDR3 protein: CASSQDLGGATVSYEQYF; CDR3 DNA: TGCGCCAGCAGCCAAGATCTGGGTGGGGCTACCGTATCCTACGAGCAGTACTTC